This T cell receptor beta chain appears in the sequencing data of a study of blood T cells in healthy people across ages. In the study overall: Capturing about one barcoded beta molecule per two T cells was achieved by template switching.

In germline, CDR1 is MNHNS, CDR2 SASEGT. This CDR3 has 17 residues. The V segment lost 6 bases and the J segment 4 bases; nucleotides outside the gene matches: 17. This clonotype appeared a few times. Sample-barcoded 5' priming and a J-beta primer mix drove a second PCR of about 6 to 12 cycles. A single record per CDR3 protein comes from TCRdb applying MiXCR to the 5' RACE reads. The sample contains 790,000 or so distinct CDR3 sequences, roughly three fifths of which appear only once. The receptor was isolated from a man aged 40-50 years in good health. Source material: blood. The chain employs TRBV6-1 and TRBJ1-2; TRBD1 aligns across 7 bases. The CDR3 region is CASRDYGTVLRGYGYTF. The CDR3 DNA reads as TGTGCCAGCAGGGACTACGGGACAGTTCTCCGTGGCTATGGCTACACCTTC.